Following are 23 T cell receptor beta chains from one sample sequenced in a study of blood T cell repertoires in COVID-19. Assay used: immunoSEQ multiplex PCR; TCRdb lists only in-frame clones, some missing. The sample shows approximately 60,000 clones, under 85% of them seen only once. The sequencing input was peripheral blood. The receptors were gathered from a man aged 55 to 70 with acute or convalescent COVID-19.

The CDR3 DNA reads TGTGCCACCAGCAGAGAGAAGGGAGCTAACTATGGCTACACCTTC. Protein sequence: CATSREKGANYGYTF. The rearrangement links TRBV15 to TRBJ1-2; D is unclear. The CDR3 runs to 15 residues. V was trimmed by 0 bases and J by 0 bases, leaving 8 bases between them. Germline lookup yields CDR1 LNHNV and CDR2 YYDKDF (reference sequence).

This clone was counted only a few times. V is TRBV18 and J is TRBJ2-7; a weak D match, TRBD1 (6 bases). Per the germline V gene, CDR1 is KGHSH and CDR2 is LQKENI. This CDR3 spans 14 amino acids. V was shortened by 3 bases and J by 0 bases, with 9 bases between the two germline ends. The CDR3 coding sequence is TGTGCCAGCTCACCGGACAGATTCTCCTACGAGCAGTACTTC. Its translation is CASSPDRFSYEQYF.

The rearrangement uses TRBV20-1 and TRBJ2-5; D is unclear. V lost 7 bases and J 5 bases, leaving 11 bases between the germline ends. CDR1 and CDR2 (germline): DFQATT, SNEGSKA (reference sequence). CDR3 length: 11 residues. CDR3 nucleotides: TGCAGTGTTGAATACGGGGAGACCCAGTACTTC. This codes for CSVEYGETQYF.

The genes are TRBV30 and TRBJ1-1, with D hard to call. This CDR3 region has 14 residues. Germline V gene data show CDR1 as GTSNPN and CDR2 as SVGIG (reference sequence). Trimming removed 0 bases at V and 0 bases at J, with 8 bases between. CDR3 in DNA: TGTGCCTGGAGTGTCGGGGTTATGAACACTGAAGCTTTCTTT. Residues: CAWSVGVMNTEAFF. Combining the CDR3 with reference TRBV30 and TRBJ1-1 gives the whole variable domain SQTIHQWPATLVQPVGSPLSLECTVEGTSNPNLYWYRQAAGRGLQLLFYSVGIGQISSEVPQNLSASRPQDRQFILSSKKLLLSDSGFYLCAWSVGVMNTEAFFGQGTRLTVV.

The V call is TRBV11-3, the J call TRBJ1-5; the D is unclear. This CDR3 contains 13 residues. The V gene's germline CDR1 is SGHNT and CDR2 YENEEA. V was pared by 6 bases and J by 2 bases, with 8 bases between. CDR3 DNA sequence: TGTGCCAGCAGAAGAGGTGGCAATCAGCCCCAGCATTTT. Encoded protein: CASRRGGNQPQHF.

The chain employs TRBV5-6 and TRBJ2-7, with 7 positions matching TRBD2. Germline assignment: CDR1 SGHDT and CDR2 YYEEEE. The CDR3 is 13 amino acids. J lost 4 bases, V lost 1 base, and 2 bases had no gene match. The CDR3 sequence: CASSLRGVYEQYF. The DNA for the CDR3 is TGTGCCAGCAGCTTGCGGGGGGTGTACGAGCAGTACTTC.

The chain joins TRBV9 to TRBJ2-3, with 7 nucleotides matching TRBD2. The V gene end was trimmed by 4 bases and the J gene end by 0 bases; junction bases not matched to a gene: 5. Germline values: CDR1 SGDLS, CDR2 YYNGEE. This CDR3 has 15 amino acids. The CDR3 DNA is TGTGCCAGCAGCAAAGACGGGGGGAGCACAGATACGCAGTATTTT. Residues: CASSKDGGSTDTQYF.

The chain joins TRBV2 to TRBJ1-1, with a weak D call TRBD1 (6 bases). CDR3 length: 14 amino acids. Germline V lookup: CDR1 SNHLY, CDR2 FYNNEI. Trimming stripped 6 bases from V and 5 bases from J, with 16 bases between. CDR3 in DNA: TGTGCCAGCAGCGATAGGGGGTCGGGGACTGAAGCTTTCTTT. This encodes CASSDRGSGTEAFF.

This rearrangement joins TRBV11-2 to TRBJ1-1; 7 bases map to TRBD1. This CDR3 contains 16 residues. Per the germline V gene, CDR1 is SGHAT and CDR2 is FQNNGV. V shed 1 base and J 0 bases; nucleotides not matched to a gene: 5. CDR3: CASSLVWGQMNTEAFF. The CDR3, as DNA: TGTGCCAGCAGCTTAGTTTGGGGACAGATGAACACTGAAGCTTTCTTT. Combining the CDR3 with reference TRBV11-2 and TRBJ1-1 gives the whole variable domain EAGVAQSPRYKIIEKRQSVAFWCNPISGHATLYWYQQILGQGPKLLIQFQNNGVVDDSQLPKDRFSAERLKGVDSTLKIQPAKLEDSAVYLCASSLVWGQMNTEAFFGQGTRLTVV.

The V and J genes are TRBV27 and TRBJ1-2; weak D call: TRBD1 (6 bases). V was pared by 4 bases and J by 8 bases, with 14 bases between. The CDR3 consists of 13 residues. Germline assignment: CDR1 MNHEY and CDR2 SMNVEV (reference sequence). The CDR3 DNA sequence: TGTGCCAGCAGTTCGGACAGCCTTAAGGGCTACACCTTC. Its protein product is CASSSDSLKGYTF.

This clone was detected only a few times. The genes are TRBV12-5 and TRBJ1-5; 8 bases match TRBD1. CDR1 is LGHNT, CDR2 FRNRAP, per germline. The length of the CDR3 is 15 residues. V shed 4 bases, J shed 5 bases, and the junction held 7 bases outside the gene matches. CDR3 loop: CASGSPGQGDQPQHF. The CDR3 DNA sequence: TGTGCTAGTGGTTCTCCCGGACAGGGCGATCAGCCCCAGCATTTT.

The chain has TRBV25-1 and TRBJ1-1, with 7 bases matching TRBD1. V gave up 4 bases and J gave up 2 bases; unmatched junction bases: 7. There are 15 residues in the CDR3. Germline V lookup: CDR1 MGHDK, CDR2 SYGVNS. CDR3 nucleotides: TGTGCCAGCAGTGCCGAGGGACAGCTTAACACTGAAGCTTTCTTT. Translation gives CASSAEGQLNTEAFF.

The gene calls are TRBV24-1 and TRBJ1-5, with 8 positions matching TRBD1. There are 14 residues in the CDR3. The V segment lost 5 bases and the J segment 1 base; nucleotides outside the gene matches: 0. CDR1 and CDR2 from the germline V gene are KGHDR and SFDVKD. CDR3 sequence (DNA): TGTGCCACCAGTGGGGACAGGAGCAATCAGCCCCAGCATTTT. Translated: CATSGDRSNQPQHF.

This sequence joins TRBV5-1 and TRBJ2-5; the match to TRBD1 covers 8 bases. The CDR3 has 15 amino acids. Losses at the gene ends were 6 bases for V and 3 bases for J; bases not matched to a gene: 10. Looked up from germline, CDR1 is SGHRS and CDR2 is YFSETQ. In nucleotides, the CDR3 is TGCGCCAGCACCGCACAGGGGGGAGCTGAAGAGACCCAGTACTTC. This sequence encodes CASTAQGGAEETQYF.

The chain carries TRBV27 and TRBJ2-3; D perhaps matches TRBD1 (5 bases). The CDR3 spans 15 residues. V lost 11 bases, J lost 9 bases, and 27 bases lay in between. Germline loops: CDR1 MNHEY, CDR2 SMNVEV (reference sequence). The CDR3, as DNA: TGTGCCCCCCGACGAAGGTTTCTTGGTTGGGGCACGCAGTATTTT. Its translation: CAPRRRFLGWGTQYF.

This chain links TRBV6-4 with TRBJ2-1, with D unclear. The CDR3 extends over 14 amino acids. Trimming removed 6 bases at V and 7 bases at J, with 16 bases between. The germline V gene encodes CDR1 MRHNA and CDR2 SNTAGT. Here the CDR3 DNA reads TGTGCCAGCAGCCCCTTTTCAGGTAGTAATGAGCAGTTCTTC. Amino acid sequence: CASSPFSGSNEQFF.

The chain links TRBV30 to TRBJ1-1, with D possibly being TRBD1 (5 bases). Germline CDR1 reads GTSNPN; CDR2 reads SVGIG (reference sequence). V dropped 3 bases and J dropped 0 bases, with 11 bases sitting between them. This CDR3 has 14 residues. The CDR3 DNA follows: TGTGCCTGGAGGGGTGGGGCTATGAACACTGAAGCTTTCTTT. This codes for CAWRGGAMNTEAFF.

This clone appeared many times. The chain combines TRBV9 with TRBJ1-2, with 7 nucleotides matching TRBD1. Germline V gene data show CDR1 as SGDLS and CDR2 as YYNGEE. V lost 4 bases and J lost 2; bases outside the gene matches: 8. There are 15 residues in the CDR3. The CDR3 spells CASSFGTVENYGYTF. CDR3 DNA sequence: TGTGCCAGCAGCTTCGGGACAGTTGAAAACTATGGCTACACCTTC.

The chain links TRBV20-1 to TRBJ1-2; 7 bases fit TRBD1. The germline V gene has CDR1 DFQATT and CDR2 SNEGSKA (reference sequence). V dropped 3 bases and J dropped 6; count of bases not matched to a gene: 4. This CDR3 spans 12 amino acids. The CDR3 sequence: CSASEGADGYTF. CDR3 bases: TGCAGTGCTAGTGAGGGGGCGGATGGCTACACCTTC.

The chain has TRBV24-1 and TRBJ2-1; TRBD2 is a possible D gene (6 bases). The CDR3 is made up of 15 amino acids. Trimming took off 7 bases at V and 8 bases at J, with 20 bases between the two ends. Germline lookup yields CDR1 KGHDR and CDR2 SFDVKD. In DNA, the CDR3 is TGTGCCACCAGGGCCCTAACGGGGGAAGAAGATGAGCAGTTCTTC. This translates into CATRALTGEEDEQFF.

The chain's CDR3 is CASSKDGGVTDTQYF. CDR3 nucleotides: TGTGCCAGCAGCAAAGATGGCGGGGTCACAGATACGCAGTATTTT. The rearrangement uses TRBV21-1 and TRBJ2-3; the D call of TRBD2 is as the table states it, not checked on the DNA. TRBV21-1 is labeled a pseudogene. This CDR3 is built from 15 residues.

The rearrangement uses TRBV27 and TRBJ2-6, with a weak D call TRBD2 (5 bases). The germline gives CDR1 MNHEY, CDR2 SMNVEV (reference sequence). This CDR3 has 16 amino acids. The V and J ends lost 7 bases and 3 bases respectively, with 16 bases between them. Written as DNA, the CDR3 is TGTGCCAGCAATAACGGAGTGGGGAGTGGGGCCAACGTCCTGACTTTC. This gives the protein CASNNGVGSGANVLTF.

J is TRBJ1-2 and V is TRBV11-2, with TRBD1 matching over 10 bases. The V and J ends lost 4 bases and 13 bases, in that order; junction bases with no gene match: 6. Germline V lookup: CDR1 SGHAT, CDR2 FQNNGV. This CDR3 has 12 residues. As DNA, the CDR3 is TGTGCCAGCAGCTACGGGACAGGGGATCGCACCTTC. This codes for CASSYGTGDRTF.